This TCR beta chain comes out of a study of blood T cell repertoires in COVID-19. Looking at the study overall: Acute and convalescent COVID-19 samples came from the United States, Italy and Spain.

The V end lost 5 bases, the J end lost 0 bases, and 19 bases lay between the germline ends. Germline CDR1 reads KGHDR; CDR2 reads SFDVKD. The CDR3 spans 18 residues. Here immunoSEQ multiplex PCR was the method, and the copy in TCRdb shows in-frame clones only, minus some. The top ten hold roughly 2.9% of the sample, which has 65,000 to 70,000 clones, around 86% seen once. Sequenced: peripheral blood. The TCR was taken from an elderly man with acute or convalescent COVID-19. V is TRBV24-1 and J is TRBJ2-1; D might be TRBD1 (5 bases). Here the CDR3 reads CATSVFPYADNSYNEQFF. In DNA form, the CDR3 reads TGTGCCACCAGTGTGTTTCCGTATGCGGACAACTCCTACAATGAGCAGTTCTTC.